This T cell receptor (beta chain) was profiled in a study of early T cells in non-severe SARS-CoV-2 infection. Whole-study context: Sequencing of unsorted whole blood was done on bulk RNA, leaving chains unpaired.

TCRdb itself ran the 5' RACE reads through MiXCR, one entry per CDR3 protein. The table records about 98,000 distinct CDR3 sequences, 9.5% to 11% of them present only once. Points on this clonotype: The antigen remains undetermined.

The CDR3 spans 16 residues. The V gene lost 6 bases and the J gene lost 2 bases, with 16 bases spanning the gap. Germline V gene lookup returns CDR1 LNHDA and CDR2 SQIVND (reference sequence). Study observations and caveats: Reliance on VDJdb matching favored anti-spike CD8 responses; private and CD4 specificities were missed.

This clonotype was sampled from an adult who was a healthcare worker with PCR-confirmed SARS-CoV-2 infection or an uninfected control (not recorded which). The chain couples TRBV19 to TRBJ1-4, with D maybe TRBD1 (5 bases). What was sequenced was whole blood. The CDR3 nucleotides read TGTGCCAGTAGCCACCCCGGAGGGGCGACTAATGAAAAACTGTTTTTT. Its protein is CASSHPGGATNEKLFF.